This is a list of T cell receptor beta chains from one sample in a study of cytomegalovirus exposure and HLA in healthy donors. Produced via immunoSEQ multiplex PCR; TCRdb's table is partial and in-frame only. The data show around 94,000 clones, 50% to 70% seen once. Source material: PBMCs. The receptors here all came from a human donor in good health. Both conserved end residues are part of each CDR3. A D gene is named only where the DNA matches it firmly. Where a row states a size, it is once, few, many or the class of an expanded clone; other rows omit it.

clone_size: .; j_call: TRBJ1-2; v_call: TRBV28; d_call: .; cdr3_nt: TGTGCCAGCACGCTGGGGGCGAGGGCCTGGGGCTACACCTTC; cdr3_aa: CASTLGARAWGYTF
clone_size: .; j_call: TRBJ2-3; v_call: TRBV29-1; d_call: .; cdr3_nt: TGCAGCGTTGGAACGGACATGGATACGCAGTATTTT; cdr3_aa: CSVGTDMDTQYF
clone_size: few; j_call: TRBJ1-3; v_call: TRBV28; d_call: .; cdr3_nt: TGTGCCAGCAGTCCGGCGGGGGCGGATGGAAACACCATATATTTT; cdr3_aa: CASSPAGADGNTIYF
clone_size: .; j_call: TRBJ2-7; v_call: TRBV27; d_call: TRBD2; cdr3_nt: TGTGCCAGCAGTTCATCCGGGACTAGCGTATTCTACGAGCAGTACTTC; cdr3_aa: CASSSSGTSVFYEQYF
clone_size: .; j_call: TRBJ1-1; v_call: TRBV6-5; d_call: .; cdr3_nt: TGTGCCACCATAGACGGGGGGCGAGGCGAGACTGAAGCTTTCTTT; cdr3_aa: CATIDGGRGETEAFF
clone_size: few; j_call: TRBJ1-5; v_call: TRBV2; d_call: TRBD1; cdr3_nt: TGTGCCAGCAGTGAGGGACAGGGCGGTCAGCCCCAGCATTTT; cdr3_aa: CASSEGQGGQPQHF
clone_size: .; j_call: TRBJ2-5; v_call: TRBV6-1; d_call: .; cdr3_nt: TGTGCCAGCAGTCCCCAAGGGGCGGTCGGAGAGACCCAGTACTTC; cdr3_aa: CASSPQGAVGETQYF
clone_size: .; j_call: TRBJ2-5; v_call: TRBV12-5; d_call: TRBD2; cdr3_nt: TGTGCTAGTGGTGCCGGGGGGGGCGGGCGAGAGACCCAGTACTTC; cdr3_aa: CASGAGGGGRETQYF
clone_size: few; j_call: TRBJ2-1; v_call: TRBV19; d_call: TRBD2; cdr3_nt: TGTGCCAGTAGTCCCACGGGGGGAATATGTGAGCAGTTCTTC; cdr3_aa: CASSPTGGICEQFF
clone_size: .; j_call: TRBJ1-2; v_call: TRBV28; d_call: TRBD1; cdr3_nt: TGTGCCAGCAGTTTGGGGACAGGGGGCTACACCTTC; cdr3_aa: CASSLGTGGYTF
clone_size: once; j_call: TRBJ2-6; v_call: TRBV5-1; d_call: .; cdr3_nt: TGCGCCAGCAGCTTGGGACAGGCCCTGCGGGTTAGCTCTGGGGCCAACGTCCTGACTTTC; cdr3_aa: CASSLGQALRVSSGANVLTF
clone_size: .; j_call: TRBJ2-1; v_call: TRBV27; d_call: .; cdr3_nt: TGTGCCAGCAGAAGGGGAAGTGAGCAGTTCTTC; cdr3_aa: CASRRGSEQFF
clone_size: once; j_call: TRBJ2-7; v_call: TRBV19; d_call: .; cdr3_nt: TGTGCCACCCGACCGCAGACAGGTTCTTACTACGAGCAGTACTTC; cdr3_aa: CATRPQTGSYYEQYF
clone_size: .; j_call: TRBJ1-1; v_call: TRBV28; d_call: TRBD1; cdr3_nt: TGTGCCAGCAGCCAGCGGACAGGGAGGGTCACTGAAGCTTTCTTT; cdr3_aa: CASSQRTGRVTEAFF
clone_size: .; j_call: TRBJ2-1; v_call: TRBV7-6; d_call: TRBD1; cdr3_nt: TGTGCCAGCAGCCTACAGGGGGATGAGCAGTTCTTC; cdr3_aa: CASSLQGDEQFF
clone_size: .; j_call: TRBJ2-1; v_call: TRBV19; d_call: TRBD2; cdr3_nt: TGTGCCAGTAGTGGGACTAGTTCCCCCCTATACAATGAGCAGTTCTTC; cdr3_aa: CASSGTSSPLYNEQFF
clone_size: .; j_call: TRBJ2-1; v_call: TRBV7-9; d_call: .; cdr3_nt: TGTGCCAGCAGCTTAATGTTGGGCAGGGTTGAGCAGTTCTTC; cdr3_aa: CASSLMLGRVEQFF
clone_size: few; j_call: TRBJ2-1; v_call: TRBV28; d_call: .; cdr3_nt: TGTGCCAGCAGGCGGCTACCTTTCTACAATGAGCAGTTCTTC; cdr3_aa: CASRRLPFYNEQFF
clone_size: .; j_call: TRBJ2-7; v_call: TRBV11-2; d_call: TRBD2; cdr3_nt: TGTGCCAGCAGCTCCCCCGGGACTAGCGGCTACGAGCAGTACTTC; cdr3_aa: CASSSPGTSGYEQYF
clone_size: .; j_call: TRBJ1-4; v_call: TRBV7-9; d_call: TRBD1; cdr3_nt: TGTGCCAGCAGCTTGGACAGGGGGAATGAAAAACTGTTTTTT; cdr3_aa: CASSLDRGNEKLFF
clone_size: .; j_call: TRBJ1-4; v_call: TRBV5-8; d_call: .; cdr3_nt: TGTGCCAGCAGCTTTCACGGGTCTTCTAATGAAAAACTGTTTTTT; cdr3_aa: CASSFHGSSNEKLFF
clone_size: .; j_call: TRBJ2-2; v_call: TRBV5-1; d_call: .; cdr3_nt: TGCGCCAGCAGCTCCGCCCTCGGGGACTTCCAACCGACCACCGGGGAGCTGTTTTTT; cdr3_aa: CASSSALGDFQPTTGELFF
clone_size: .; j_call: TRBJ1-4; v_call: TRBV5-1; d_call: TRBD1; cdr3_nt: TGCGCCAGCAGCCTCGGGACAGGGTTGGAAAAACTGTTTTTT; cdr3_aa: CASSLGTGLEKLFF
clone_size: few; j_call: TRBJ1-2; v_call: TRBV15; d_call: .; cdr3_nt: TGTGCCACCAGCAGAGGAGGGTATGGCTACACCTTC; cdr3_aa: CATSRGGYGYTF
clone_size: .; j_call: TRBJ1-1; v_call: TRBV19; d_call: .; cdr3_nt: TGTGCCAGTAGTATCGAGGGTGACGCTTTCTTT; cdr3_aa: CASSIEGDAFF
clone_size: few; j_call: TRBJ1-1; v_call: TRBV7-8; d_call: .; cdr3_nt: TGTGCCAGCAGCTCTTGGAACACTGAAGCTTTCTTT; cdr3_aa: CASSSWNTEAFF
clone_size: .; j_call: TRBJ2-7; v_call: TRBV7-9; d_call: .; cdr3_nt: TGTGCCAGCAGTCCTCCCCGGACGGGGGTTCTCGAGCAGTACTTC; cdr3_aa: CASSPPRTGVLEQYF
clone_size: .; j_call: TRBJ2-6; v_call: TRBV5-1; d_call: .; cdr3_nt: TGCGCCAGCACCAGACAGGCTGCCACTTCGGGGGCCAACGTCCTGACTTTC; cdr3_aa: CASTRQAATSGANVLTF
clone_size: .; j_call: TRBJ1-4; v_call: TRBV6-5; d_call: TRBD1; cdr3_nt: TGTGCCAGCGGGGAGACAGGGTGGGATGAAAAACTGTTTTTT; cdr3_aa: CASGETGWDEKLFF
clone_size: once; j_call: TRBJ2-3; v_call: TRBV7-9; d_call: TRBD2; cdr3_nt: TGTGCCAGCAGCTTGGGTAGCGGGAGCGGCACAGATACGCAGTATTTT; cdr3_aa: CASSLGSGSGTDTQYF
clone_size: .; j_call: TRBJ2-2; v_call: TRBV4-1; d_call: TRBD2; cdr3_nt: TGCGCCAGCAGCCAAGATCGTGGTGTAGCGGGAGTCAACACCGGGGAGCTGTTTTTT; cdr3_aa: CASSQDRGVAGVNTGELFF
clone_size: .; j_call: TRBJ2-5; v_call: TRBV18; d_call: .; cdr3_nt: TGTGCCAGCTCACCCTGGACAGAGCAAGAGACCCAGTACTTC; cdr3_aa: CASSPWTEQETQYF
clone_size: .; j_call: TRBJ1-1; v_call: TRBV7-6; d_call: .; cdr3_nt: TGTGCCAGCAGCCCGAATTCAGGGATCGGTGAAGCTTTCTTT; cdr3_aa: CASSPNSGIGEAFF
clone_size: .; j_call: TRBJ2-7; v_call: TRBV10-3; d_call: TRBD1; cdr3_nt: TGTGCCATCAACTCGGGACAGATCCCCTACGAGCAGTACTTC; cdr3_aa: CAINSGQIPYEQYF
clone_size: few; j_call: TRBJ2-7; v_call: TRBV7-2; d_call: TRBD2; cdr3_nt: TGTGCCAGCAGCTTTACTAGCGCGGGCGAGCAGTACTTC; cdr3_aa: CASSFTSAGEQYF
clone_size: .; j_call: TRBJ1-4; v_call: TRBV7-6; d_call: .; cdr3_nt: TGTGCCAGCAGAGCGGCTGAGGGAAATGAAAAACTGTTTTTT; cdr3_aa: CASRAAEGNEKLFF